The text below deals with one TCR beta chain. The CDR3 has 16 amino acids. V trimming: 5 bases; J trimming: 9 bases; junction bases outside the gene matches: 16. The germline V gene has CDR1 MNHEY and CDR2 SMNVEV (reference sequence). The source of the sample is a study of blood T cell dynamics during melanoma immunotherapy. Sequencing used immunoSEQ multiplex PCR; TCRdb keeps in-frame clones, though not all of them. There are about 11,000 clones in the sample; around nine tenths occur only once, and less than 7% lies in the top ten. The time point: week 3, after first cycle of checkpoint inhibitor. Apart from a couple of fast progressors, RECIST 1.1 response was judged 12 weeks post-infusion.

The chain links TRBV27 to TRBJ1-5; TRBD1 aligns across 7 bases. The clonotype was recovered from a human donor with melanoma. The material was blood, obtained from a patient treated with checkpoint blockade. The CDR3 protein is CASSPDGTAKRRPQHF. The CDR3, as DNA: TGTGCCAGCAGTCCGGATGGGACAGCGAAAAGGAGGCCCCAGCATTTT.